This T cell receptor beta chain was documented in a study of blood T cell repertoires in COVID-19. Study overall: The United States, Italy and Spain provided the acute and convalescent COVID-19 samples. The cDNA or gDNA used as material had been derived from T cells, B-cell-depleted T cells, or PBMCs.

Trimming left V 10 bases short and J 0 bases short, with 17 bases between. Germline V gene data show CDR1 as LGHNA and CDR2 as YNFKEQ. This CDR3 is 15 amino acids long. The protocol was immunoSEQ multiplex PCR, while the TCRdb copy is restricted to in-frame clones and leaves out a portion. The sample consists of about 270,000 clones, about 88% of them appearing once. V gene TRBV4-2 combines with J gene TRBJ2-3; D possibly corresponds to TRBD2 (5 bases). Source material: peripheral blood. The TCR originated in a woman in her 70s with COVID-19, enrolled during active disease. As DNA, the CDR3 is TGTGCCACCAAACCTGGACTGGACAGCACAGATACGCAGTATTTT. Its protein is CATKPGLDSTDTQYF.